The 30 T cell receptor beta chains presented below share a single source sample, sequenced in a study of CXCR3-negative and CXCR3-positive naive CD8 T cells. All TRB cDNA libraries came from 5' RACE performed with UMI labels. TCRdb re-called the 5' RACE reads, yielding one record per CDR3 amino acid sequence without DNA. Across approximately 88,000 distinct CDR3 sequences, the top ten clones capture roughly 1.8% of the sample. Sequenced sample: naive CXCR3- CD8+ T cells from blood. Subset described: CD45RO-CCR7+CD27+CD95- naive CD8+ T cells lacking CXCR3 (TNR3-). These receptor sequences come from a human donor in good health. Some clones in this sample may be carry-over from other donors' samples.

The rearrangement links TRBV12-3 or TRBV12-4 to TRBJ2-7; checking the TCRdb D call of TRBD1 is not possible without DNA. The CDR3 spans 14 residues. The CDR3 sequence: CASTGGTEPYEQYF.

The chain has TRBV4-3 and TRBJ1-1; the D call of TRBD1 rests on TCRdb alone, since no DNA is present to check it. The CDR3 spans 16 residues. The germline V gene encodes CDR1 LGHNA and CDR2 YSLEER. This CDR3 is CASSKEGRTGATEAFF.

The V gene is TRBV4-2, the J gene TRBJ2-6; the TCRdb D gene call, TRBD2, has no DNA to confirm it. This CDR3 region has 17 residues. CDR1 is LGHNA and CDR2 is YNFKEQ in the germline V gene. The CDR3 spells CASSQPESGSGANVLTF.

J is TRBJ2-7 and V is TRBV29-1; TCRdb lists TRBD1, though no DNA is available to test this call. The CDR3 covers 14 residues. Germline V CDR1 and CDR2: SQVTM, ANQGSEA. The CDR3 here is CSVVAGLTFYEQYF.

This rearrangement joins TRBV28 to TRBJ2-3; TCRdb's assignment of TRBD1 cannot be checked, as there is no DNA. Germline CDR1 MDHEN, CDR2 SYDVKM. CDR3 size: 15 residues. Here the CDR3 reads CASSPGQGSTATQYF.

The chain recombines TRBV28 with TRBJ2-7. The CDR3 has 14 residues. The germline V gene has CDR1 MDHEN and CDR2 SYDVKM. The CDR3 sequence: CASSYTEPYYEQYF.

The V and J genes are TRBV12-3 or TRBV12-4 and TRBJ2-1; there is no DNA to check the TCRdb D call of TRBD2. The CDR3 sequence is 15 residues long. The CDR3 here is CASSPLAGGYNEQFF.

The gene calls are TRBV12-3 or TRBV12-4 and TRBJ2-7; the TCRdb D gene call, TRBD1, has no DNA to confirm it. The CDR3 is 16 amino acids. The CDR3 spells CASSTGAKLSSYEQYF.

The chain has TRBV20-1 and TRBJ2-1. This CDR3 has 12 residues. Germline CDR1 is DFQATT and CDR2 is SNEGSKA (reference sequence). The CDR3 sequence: CSARDQGFEQFF.

The CDR3 region is CSVAMVAGNEQYF. The chain couples TRBV29-1 to TRBJ2-7; TCRdb reports TRBD2, a call that lacks DNA to check it against. The germline V gene encodes CDR1 SQVTM and CDR2 ANQGSEA. The CDR3 loop spans 13 amino acids.

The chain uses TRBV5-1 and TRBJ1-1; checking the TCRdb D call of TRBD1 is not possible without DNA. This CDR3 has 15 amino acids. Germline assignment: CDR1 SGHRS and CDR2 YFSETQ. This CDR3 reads CASSPGQGWNTEAFF.

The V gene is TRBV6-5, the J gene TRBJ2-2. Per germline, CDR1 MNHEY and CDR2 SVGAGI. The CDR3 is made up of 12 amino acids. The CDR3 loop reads CASSYSAGELFF.

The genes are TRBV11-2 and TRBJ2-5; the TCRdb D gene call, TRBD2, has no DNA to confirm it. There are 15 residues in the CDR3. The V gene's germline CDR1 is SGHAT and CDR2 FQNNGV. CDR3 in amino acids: CASSLEEGFEETQYF.

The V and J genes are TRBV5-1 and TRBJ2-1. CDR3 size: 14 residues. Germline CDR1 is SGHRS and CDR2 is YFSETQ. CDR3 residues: CASRPDPSYNEQFF.

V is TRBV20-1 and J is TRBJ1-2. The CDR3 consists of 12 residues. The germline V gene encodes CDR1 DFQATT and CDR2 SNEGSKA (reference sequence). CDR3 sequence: CSARDQNYGYTF.

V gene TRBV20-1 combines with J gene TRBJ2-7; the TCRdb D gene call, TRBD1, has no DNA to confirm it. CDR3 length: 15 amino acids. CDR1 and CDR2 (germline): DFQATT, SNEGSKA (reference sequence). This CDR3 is CSALLQDLSSYEQYF.

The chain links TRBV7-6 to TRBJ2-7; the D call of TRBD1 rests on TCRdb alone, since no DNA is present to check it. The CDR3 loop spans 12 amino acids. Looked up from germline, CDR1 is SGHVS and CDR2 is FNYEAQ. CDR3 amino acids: CASATDPYEQYF.

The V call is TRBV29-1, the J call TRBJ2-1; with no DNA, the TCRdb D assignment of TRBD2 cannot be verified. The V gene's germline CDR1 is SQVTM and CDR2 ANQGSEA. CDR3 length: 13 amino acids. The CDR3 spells CSVAAGGLDEQFF.

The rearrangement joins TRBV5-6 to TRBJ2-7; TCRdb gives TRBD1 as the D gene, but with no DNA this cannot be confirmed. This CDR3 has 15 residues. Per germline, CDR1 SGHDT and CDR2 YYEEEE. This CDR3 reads CASSLPGQGTYEQYF.

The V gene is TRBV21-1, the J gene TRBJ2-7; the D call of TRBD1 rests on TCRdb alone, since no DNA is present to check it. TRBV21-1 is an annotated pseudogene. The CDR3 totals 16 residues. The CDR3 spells CARDRFLTPHPYEQYF.

The CDR3 protein is CSVSRVDSYEQYF. The chain uses TRBV29-1 and TRBJ2-7. CDR3 length: 13 amino acids. Germline CDR1 is SQVTM and CDR2 is ANQGSEA.

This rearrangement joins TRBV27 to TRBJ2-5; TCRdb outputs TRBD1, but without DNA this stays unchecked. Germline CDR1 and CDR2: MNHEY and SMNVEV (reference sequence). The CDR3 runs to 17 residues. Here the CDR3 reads CASSRPQGAGFMETQYF.

The CDR3 region is CASSEGTGGSYEQYF. The genes are TRBV6-1 and TRBJ2-7; TCRdb's assignment of TRBD1 cannot be checked, as there is no DNA. Germline CDR1 reads MNHNS; CDR2 reads SASEGT. This CDR3 region has 15 residues.

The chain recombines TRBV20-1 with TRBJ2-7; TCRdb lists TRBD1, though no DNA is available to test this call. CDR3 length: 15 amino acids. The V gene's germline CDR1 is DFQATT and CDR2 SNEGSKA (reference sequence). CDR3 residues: CSAFSTGGSFYEQYF.

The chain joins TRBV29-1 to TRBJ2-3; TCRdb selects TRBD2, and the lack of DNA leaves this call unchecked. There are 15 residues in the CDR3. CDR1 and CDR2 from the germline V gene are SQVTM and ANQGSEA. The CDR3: CSVERAGDATDTQYF.

CDR3: CASSSKPYEQFF. The chain joins TRBV7-9 to TRBJ2-1. This CDR3 is 12 amino acids long. From germline, CDR1 is SEHNR and CDR2 FQNEAQ (reference sequence).

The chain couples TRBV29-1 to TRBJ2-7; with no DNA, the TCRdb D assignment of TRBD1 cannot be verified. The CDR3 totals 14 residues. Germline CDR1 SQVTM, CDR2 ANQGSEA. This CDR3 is CSVEDGGGAYEQYF.

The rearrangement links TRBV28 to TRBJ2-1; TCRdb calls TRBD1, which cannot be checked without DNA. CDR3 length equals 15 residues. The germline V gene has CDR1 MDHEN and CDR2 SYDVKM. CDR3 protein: CASYGWDRGYNEQFF.

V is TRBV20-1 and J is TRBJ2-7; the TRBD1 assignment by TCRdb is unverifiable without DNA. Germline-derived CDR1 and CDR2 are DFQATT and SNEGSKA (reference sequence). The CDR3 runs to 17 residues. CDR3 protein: CSARETLSGTGVYEQYF.

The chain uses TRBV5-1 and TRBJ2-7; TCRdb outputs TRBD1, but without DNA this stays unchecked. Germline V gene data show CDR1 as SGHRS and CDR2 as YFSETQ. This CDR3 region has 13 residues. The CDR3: CASSLAMGAEQYF.